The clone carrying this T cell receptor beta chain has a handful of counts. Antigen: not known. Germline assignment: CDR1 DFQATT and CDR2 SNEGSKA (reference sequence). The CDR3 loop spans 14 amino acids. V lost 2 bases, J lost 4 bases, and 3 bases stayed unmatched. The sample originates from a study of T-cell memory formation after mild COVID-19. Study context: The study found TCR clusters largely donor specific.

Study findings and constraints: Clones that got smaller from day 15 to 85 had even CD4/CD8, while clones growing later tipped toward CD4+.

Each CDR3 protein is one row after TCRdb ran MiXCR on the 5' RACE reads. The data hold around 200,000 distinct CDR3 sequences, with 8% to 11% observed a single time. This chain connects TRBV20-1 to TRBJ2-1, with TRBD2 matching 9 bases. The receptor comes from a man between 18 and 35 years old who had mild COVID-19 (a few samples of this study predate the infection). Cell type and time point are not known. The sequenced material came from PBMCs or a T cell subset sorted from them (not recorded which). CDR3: CSARQSGGYNEQFF. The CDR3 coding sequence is TGCAGTGCTAGACAGAGCGGGGGGTACAATGAGCAGTTCTTC.